The 22 T cell receptor beta chains given below trace back to one sample, sequenced in a study of T cells in localized non-small cell lung cancer. TCRdb keeps only in-frame clones here, not all; method: immunoSEQ multiplex PCR. The sample carries fewer than 12,000 clones, roughly half recorded once. The starting material was lymph node tissue, obtained before any cancer treatment. The receptors shown here come from a woman aged 35-75 years with stage II squamous cell lung carcinoma.

This clone was found once. The chain employs TRBV19 and TRBJ2-5; perhaps TRBD2 as D (6 bases). V gave up 5 bases and J gave up 2 bases, with 18 bases separating them. CDR3 length equals 16 residues. The germline gives CDR1 LNHDA, CDR2 SQIVND (reference sequence). CDR3 bases: TGTGCCAGTAGTGGTCCGCGGGGTGGATTACAAGAGACCCAGTACTTC. This encodes CASSGPRGGLQETQYF.

This clone was picked up a small number of times. One end of the junction is discordant with germline, which a read error may explain. The chain recombines TRBV11-3 with TRBJ2-5; tentatively, D is TRBD2 (5 bases). The germline gives CDR1 SGHNT, CDR2 YENEEA. The CDR3 sequence is 16 residues long. The CDR3 sequence: CASSLSGNSPFETQYF. The CDR3 DNA is TGTGCTAGCAGCTTATCCGGGAACAGCCCCTTTGAGACCCAGTACTTC. The full variable domain, in which reference TRBV11-3 and TRBJ2-5 provide the parts outside the CDR3, is EAGVVQSPRYKIIEKKQPVAFWCNPISGHNTLYWYLQNLGQGPELLIRYENEEAVDDSQLPKDRFSAERLKGVDSTLKIQPAELGDSAVYLCASSLSGNSPFETQYFGPGTRLLVL.

For this clone: The sequence runs out 1 residue before the end of the CDR3; the remainder is reconstructed from the germline J gene. The V gene is TRBV6-1, the J gene TRBJ2-7; possibly TRBD2 for D (5 bases). In germline, CDR1 is MNHNS, CDR2 SASEGT. V shed 1 base and J shed 1 base, with 8 bases lying between them. The CDR3 sequence is 14 residues long. This CDR3 reads CASSEGEWSYEQYF. The CDR3 bases that were read are TGTGCCAGCAGTGAAGGGGAGTGGTCCTACGAGCAGTAC.

The chain combines TRBV9 with TRBJ1-4; D is ambiguous. The CDR3 sequence is 15 residues long. V lost 5 bases and J lost 3, with 14 bases in between. Per germline, CDR1 SGDLS and CDR2 YYNGEE. CDR3 DNA: TGTGCCAGCAGTGTCGAATATGCTGCTAATGAAAAACTGTTTTTT. It specifies CASSVEYAANEKLFF.

This chain links TRBV5-1 with TRBJ1-2; tentatively, D is TRBD1 (6 bases). Looked up from germline, CDR1 is SGHRS and CDR2 is YFSETQ. The CDR3 runs 14 residues. The V and J ends lost 7 bases and 3 bases respectively, with 16 bases between them. This CDR3 reads CASSPGGTHYGYTF. The DNA for the CDR3 is TGCGCCAGCTCCCCGGGGGGCACTCACTATGGCTACACCTTC.

The chain uses TRBV28 and TRBJ1-6, with 8 bases lining up with TRBD1. Germline V CDR1 and CDR2: MDHEN, SYDVKM. Trimming took 5 bases from V and 10 from J; bases not matched to a gene: 7. CDR3 length equals 14 residues. The CDR3 sequence: CASSATGVGSPLHF. The CDR3 region has the DNA TGTGCCAGCAGTGCGACAGGGGTAGGATCACCCCTCCACTTT.

This sequence joins TRBV18 and TRBJ2-4; maybe TRBD1 (6 bases). V was cut by 0 bases and J by 2 bases, with 14 bases left in between. CDR1 and CDR2 from the germline V gene are KGHSH and LQKENI. CDR3 length: 17 amino acids. The CDR3 DNA follows: TGTGCCAGCTCACCACCGAACCCAGGGGCGACCAAAAACATTCAGTACTTC. It is translated as CASSPPNPGATKNIQYF.

This clone was observed a few times. V is TRBV2 and J is TRBJ2-3; the D gene is possibly TRBD2 (7 bases). There are 15 residues in the CDR3. The V and J ends lost 2 bases and 2 bases respectively, with 11 bases between them. Germline loops: CDR1 SNHLY, CDR2 FYNNEI. The CDR3 sequence is CASSESGGDTDTQYF. The CDR3 DNA is TGTGCCAGCAGTGAATCGGGGGGCGACACAGATACGCAGTATTTT.

The chain is built from TRBV14 and TRBJ1-2; no clear D gene. In germline, CDR1 is SGHDN, CDR2 FVKESK. This CDR3 is built from 14 residues. V was shortened by 1 base and J by 3 bases, with 9 bases between the two germline ends. The CDR3 DNA follows: TGTGCCAGCAGCCAAGCCCACGTTGACTATGGCTACACCTTC. This translates into CASSQAHVDYGYTF.

This clone was observed a handful of times. The V and J genes are TRBV11-3 and TRBJ2-1, with D perhaps matching TRBD1 (5 bases). Trimming stripped 3 bases from V and 2 bases from J, with 14 bases between. Germline values: CDR1 SGHNT, CDR2 YENEEA. This CDR3 comprises 16 residues. CDR3 DNA sequence: TGTGCCAGCAGCTTGGTAGGGGCAGGGACCTACAATGAGCAGTTCTTC. Its protein is CASSLVGAGTYNEQFF.

The chain links TRBV5-1 to TRBJ2-3, with D possibly being TRBD2 (5 bases). CDR1 and CDR2 from the germline V gene are SGHRS and YFSETQ. Trimming left V 4 bases short and J 5 bases short, with 14 bases between. The CDR3 extends over 14 amino acids. This CDR3 is CASSVVAGRDTQYF. The CDR3, as DNA: TGCGCCAGCAGCGTTGTGGCGGGTCGAGATACGCAGTATTTT.

V is TRBV9 and J is TRBJ1-2, with unresolved D. The length of the CDR3 is 13 residues. V lost 2 bases and J lost 4, with 9 bases in between. From germline, CDR1 is SGDLS and CDR2 YYNGEE. This CDR3 is CASSVEFFYGYTF. The DNA of the CDR3 is TGTGCCAGCAGCGTCGAATTCTTCTATGGCTACACCTTC. Full variable domain (rest looked up from reference TRBV9 and TRBJ1-2): DSGVTQTPKHLITATGQRVTLRCSPRSGDLSVYWYQQSLDQGLQFLIQYYNGEERAKGNILERFSAQQFPDLHSELNLSSLELGDSALYFCASSVEFFYGYTFGSGTRLTVV.

This clone was observed a handful of times. The chain employs TRBV28 and TRBJ1-1; weak D call: TRBD1 (5 bases). Germline lookup yields CDR1 MDHEN and CDR2 SYDVKM. CDR3 length: 13 amino acids. Trimming took off 2 bases at V and 7 bases at J, with 11 bases between the two ends. CDR3 in DNA: TGTGCCAGCAGTTTAAGGGGTCCCCGTGAAGCTTTCTTT. This sequence encodes CASSLRGPREAFF.

This rearrangement joins TRBV19 to TRBJ1-2; D may be TRBD1 (6 bases). Per germline, CDR1 LNHDA and CDR2 SQIVND (reference sequence). The V and J ends lost 6 bases and 1 base respectively, with 12 bases between them. The CDR3 totals 14 residues. The CDR3 sequence is CASSIQGINYGYTF. The CDR3 bases are TGTGCCAGTAGCATACAGGGAATTAACTATGGCTACACCTTC. Full variable domain (remainder filled in from reference TRBV19 and TRBJ1-2): DGGITQSPKYLFRKEGQNVTLSCEQNLNHDAMYWYRQDPGQGLRLIYYSQIVNDFQKGDIAEGYSVSREKKESFPLTVTSAQKNPTAFYLCASSIQGINYGYTFGSGTRLTVV.

The chain carries TRBV30 and TRBJ1-2, with 10 bases fitting TRBD1. This CDR3 is built from 14 residues. V shed 3 bases, J shed 2 bases, and the junction held 3 bases outside the gene matches. Germline-derived CDR1 and CDR2 are GTSNPN and SVGIG (reference sequence). The CDR3 DNA follows: TGTGCCTGGAGCAGGGACAGGGGCAACTATGGCTACACCTTC. It specifies CAWSRDRGNYGYTF.

The rearrangement joins TRBV28 to TRBJ2-2, with a weak D call TRBD1 (6 bases). There are 16 residues in the CDR3. Per germline, CDR1 MDHEN and CDR2 SYDVKM. Trimming cost V 6 bases and J 1 base, with 15 bases left between them. CDR3 in DNA: TGTGCCAGCAGCCCCATTAACAGGGTGAACACCGGGGAGCTGTTTTTT. It specifies CASSPINRVNTGELFF. Variable domain in full (rest from reference TRBV28 and TRBJ2-2): DVKVTQSSRYLVKRTGEKVFLECVQDMDHENMFWYRQDPGLGLRLIYFSYDVKMKEKGDIPEGYSVSREKKERFSLILESASTNQTSMYLCASSPINRVNTGELFFGEGSRLTVL.

This clone has more than one count but fewer than ten. This sequence joins TRBV12-5 and TRBJ2-1, with D tentatively TRBD1 (6 bases). This CDR3 spans 16 amino acids. The germline gives CDR1 LGHNT, CDR2 FRNRAP. In nucleotides, the CDR3 is TGTGCCAGCAACCTAATGGGGGCTCTTGTGGCCAATGAGCAGTTCTTC. Translation gives CASNLMGALVANEQFF. Full variable domain (rest looked up from reference TRBV12-5 and TRBJ2-1): DARVTQTPRHKVTEMGQEVTMRCQPILGHNTVFWYRQTMMQGLELLAYFRNRAPLDDSGMPKDRFSAEMPDATLATLKIQPSEPRDSAVYFCASNLMGALVANEQFFGPGTRLTVL.

The chain has TRBV11-3 and TRBJ2-3; D may match TRBD1 or TRBD2 (5 bases each). The CDR3 length is 15 residues. In germline, CDR1 is SGHNT, CDR2 YENEEA. The V end was cut by 1 base, the J end by 3 bases, with 11 bases between. The CDR3 here is CASSLGGERTDTQYF. CDR3 DNA: TGTGCCAGCAGCTTAGGAGGGGAGCGTACAGATACGCAGTATTTT. Full variable domain (remainder filled in from reference TRBV11-3 and TRBJ2-3): EAGVVQSPRYKIIEKKQPVAFWCNPISGHNTLYWYLQNLGQGPELLIRYENEEAVDDSQLPKDRFSAERLKGVDSTLKIQPAELGDSAVYLCASSLGGERTDTQYFGPGTRLTVL.

V is TRBV28 and J is TRBJ1-2; D not certain. This CDR3 spans 13 amino acids. Germline assignment: CDR1 MDHEN and CDR2 SYDVKM. Trimming removed 3 bases at V and 3 bases at J, with 8 bases between. CDR3 residues: CASSFNLYYGYTF. The CDR3 region has the DNA TGTGCCAGCAGTTTCAATCTTTACTATGGCTACACCTTC.

J is TRBJ1-5 and V is TRBV28; 10 positions match TRBD1. Germline trimming cut 4 bases from V and 0 bases from J; bases unmatched to any gene: 9. CDR3 size: 18 residues. Germline V gene sequence: CDR1 MDHEN, CDR2 SYDVKM. This CDR3 is CASSSTGGNRYSNQPQHF. CDR3 in DNA: TGTGCCAGCAGTTCGACAGGGGGCAATCGGTATAGCAATCAGCCCCAGCATTTT.

A few counts support this clone. The genes are TRBV11-3 and TRBJ2-1; maybe TRBD2 (5 bases). V lost 0 bases to trimming and J lost 0 bases, with 6 bases between them. CDR3 length: 15 residues. CDR1 is SGHNT, CDR2 YENEEA, per germline. The CDR3 here is CASSLEGSSYNEQFF. CDR3 nucleotide sequence: TGTGCCAGCAGCTTAGAGGGGAGCTCCTACAATGAGCAGTTCTTC.

This clone was recorded once. V usage is TRBV11-3 and J usage is TRBJ2-1, with 8 bases that match TRBD2. In germline, CDR1 is SGHNT, CDR2 YENEEA. This CDR3 has 16 residues. The V segment lost 4 bases and the J segment 5 bases; nucleotides outside the gene matches: 10. CDR3 loop: CASSSQAGVYDNEQFF. The CDR3, as DNA: TGTGCCAGCAGCTCTCAAGCGGGAGTTTATGACAATGAGCAGTTCTTC.